The clone carrying this T cell receptor (beta chain) was recorded a few times. Antigen specificity is unknown. This sample was included in a study of cytomegalovirus exposure and HLA in healthy donors. Study overall: Out of approximately 400 genotyped donors, 81% belonged to the Caucasian-associated ancestry cluster. Study-level results: Previously analyzed data showed that most TCR beta V segments were productive at a frequency of about 90% or about 30%.

Per the germline V gene, CDR1 is MNHEY and CDR2 is SVGAGI. V gave up 4 bases and J gave up 1 base; unmatched junction bases: 7. The CDR3 has 15 amino acids. With 60 Vbeta and 13 Jbeta primers, the PCR was carried out. Original analysis: Per a later analysis, the number of unique TCR beta chains was some 75 million, of which about 11 million were shared. Only in-frame clones appear in the TCRdb table, and some are missing; sequencing was by immunoSEQ multiplex PCR. D and trimming come from the DNA, and the V and J calls and clone size come from that table. The profile shows around 100,000 clones, about 61% of them singletons.

This receptor was obtained from a woman aged 30 to 39 in good health and CMV-seronegative. This chain links TRBV6-5 with TRBJ2-7; 7 nucleotides match TRBD1. Sequencing was performed on PBMCs. The CDR3 sequence is CASSSFQGESYEQYF. The DNA for the CDR3 is TGTGCCAGCAGTTCCTTCCAGGGGGAATCCTACGAGCAGTACTTC.